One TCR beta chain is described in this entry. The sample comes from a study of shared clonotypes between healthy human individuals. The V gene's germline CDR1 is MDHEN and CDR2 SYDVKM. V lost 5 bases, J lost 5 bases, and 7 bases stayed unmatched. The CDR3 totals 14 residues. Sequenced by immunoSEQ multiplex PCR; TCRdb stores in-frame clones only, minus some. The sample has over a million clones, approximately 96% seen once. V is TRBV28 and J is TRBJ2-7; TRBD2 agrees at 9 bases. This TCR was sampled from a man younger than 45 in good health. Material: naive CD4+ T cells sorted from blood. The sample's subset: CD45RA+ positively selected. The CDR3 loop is CASSNSGRGDEQYF. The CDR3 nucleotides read TGTGCCAGCAGTAATAGCGGGAGAGGAGACGAGCAGTACTTC.